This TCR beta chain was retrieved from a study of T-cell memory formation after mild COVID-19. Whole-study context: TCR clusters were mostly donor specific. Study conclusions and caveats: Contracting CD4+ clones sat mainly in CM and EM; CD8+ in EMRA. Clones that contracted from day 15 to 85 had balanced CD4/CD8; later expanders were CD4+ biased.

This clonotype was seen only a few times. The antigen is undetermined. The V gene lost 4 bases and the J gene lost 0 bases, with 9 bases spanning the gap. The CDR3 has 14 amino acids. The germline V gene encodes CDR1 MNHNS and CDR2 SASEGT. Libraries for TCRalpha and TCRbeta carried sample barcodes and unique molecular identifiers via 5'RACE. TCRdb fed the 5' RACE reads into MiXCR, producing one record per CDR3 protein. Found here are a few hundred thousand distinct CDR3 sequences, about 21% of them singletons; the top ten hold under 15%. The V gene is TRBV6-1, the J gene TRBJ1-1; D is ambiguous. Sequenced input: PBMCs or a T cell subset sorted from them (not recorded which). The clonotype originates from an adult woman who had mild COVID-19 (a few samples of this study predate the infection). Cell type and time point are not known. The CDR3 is CASSGGSMNTEAFF. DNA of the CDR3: TGTGCCAGCAGTGGAGGATCGATGAACACTGAAGCTTTCTTT.